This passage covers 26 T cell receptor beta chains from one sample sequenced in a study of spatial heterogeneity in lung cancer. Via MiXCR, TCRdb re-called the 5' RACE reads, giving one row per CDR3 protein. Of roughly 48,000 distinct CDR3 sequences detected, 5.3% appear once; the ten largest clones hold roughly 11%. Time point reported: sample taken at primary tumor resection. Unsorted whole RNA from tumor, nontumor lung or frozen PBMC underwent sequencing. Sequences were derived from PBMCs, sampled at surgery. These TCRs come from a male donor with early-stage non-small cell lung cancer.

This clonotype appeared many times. This chain's CDR3 is CASSPPTSASYEQYF. The CDR3 DNA is TGTGCCAGCAGCCCCCCGACTAGCGCGAGCTACGAGCAGTACTTC. The chain is built from TRBV11-2 and TRBJ2-7; 8 positions match TRBD2. This CDR3 region has 15 residues. After removal of 5 bases from V and 3 bases from J, the junction contained 9 bases not matched to a gene. Germline V gene sequence: CDR1 SGHAT, CDR2 FQNNGV.

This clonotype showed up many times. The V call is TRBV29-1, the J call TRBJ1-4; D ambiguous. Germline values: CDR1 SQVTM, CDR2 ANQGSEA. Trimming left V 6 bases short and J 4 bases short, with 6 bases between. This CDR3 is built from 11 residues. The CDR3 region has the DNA TGCAGCGTCCAAAGTAATGAAAAACTGTTTTTT. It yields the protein CSVQSNEKLFF.

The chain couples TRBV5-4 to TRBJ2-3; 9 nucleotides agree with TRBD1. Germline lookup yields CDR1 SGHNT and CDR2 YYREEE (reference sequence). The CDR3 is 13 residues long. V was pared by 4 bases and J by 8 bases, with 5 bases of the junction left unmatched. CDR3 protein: CASSLKDRGTQYF. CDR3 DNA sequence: TGTGCCAGCAGCCTCAAGGACAGGGGTACGCAGTATTTT.

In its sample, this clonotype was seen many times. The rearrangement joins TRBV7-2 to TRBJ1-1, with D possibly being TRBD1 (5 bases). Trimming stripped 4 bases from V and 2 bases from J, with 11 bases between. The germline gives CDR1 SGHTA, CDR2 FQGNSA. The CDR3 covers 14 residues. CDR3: CASSSSGGNTEAFF. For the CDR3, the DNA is TGTGCCAGCAGCTCAAGCGGGGGAAACACTGAAGCTTTCTTT.

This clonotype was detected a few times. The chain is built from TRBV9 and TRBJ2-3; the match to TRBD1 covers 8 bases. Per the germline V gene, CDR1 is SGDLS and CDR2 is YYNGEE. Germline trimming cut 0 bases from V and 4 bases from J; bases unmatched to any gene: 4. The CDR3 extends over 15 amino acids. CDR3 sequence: CASSVGQGHADTQYF. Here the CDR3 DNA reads TGTGCCAGCAGCGTAGGACAGGGGCATGCAGATACGCAGTATTTT.

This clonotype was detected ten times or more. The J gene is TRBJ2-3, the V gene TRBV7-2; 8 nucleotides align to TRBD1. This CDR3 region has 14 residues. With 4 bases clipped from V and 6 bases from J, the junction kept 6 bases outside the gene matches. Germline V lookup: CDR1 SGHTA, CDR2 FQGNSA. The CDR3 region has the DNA TGTGCCAGCAGCTCGTGGACAGGGACTGATACGCAGTATTTT. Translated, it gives CASSSWTGTDTQYF.

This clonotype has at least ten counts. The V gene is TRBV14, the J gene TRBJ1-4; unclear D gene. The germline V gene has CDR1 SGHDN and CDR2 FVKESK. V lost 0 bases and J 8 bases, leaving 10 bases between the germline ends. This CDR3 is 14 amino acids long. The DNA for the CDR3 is TGTGCCAGCAGCCAAGATTTCGGAGGGGAAAAACTGTTTTTT. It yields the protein CASSQDFGGEKLFF.

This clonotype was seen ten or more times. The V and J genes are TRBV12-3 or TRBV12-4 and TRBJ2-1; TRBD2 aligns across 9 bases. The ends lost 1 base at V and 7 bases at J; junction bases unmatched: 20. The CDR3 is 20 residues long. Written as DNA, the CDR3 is TGTGCCAGCAGTTTAGGGTTGGTAGAGGTGGCTAGCGGGATAGTAAATGAGCAGTTCTTC. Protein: CASSLGLVEVASGIVNEQFF.

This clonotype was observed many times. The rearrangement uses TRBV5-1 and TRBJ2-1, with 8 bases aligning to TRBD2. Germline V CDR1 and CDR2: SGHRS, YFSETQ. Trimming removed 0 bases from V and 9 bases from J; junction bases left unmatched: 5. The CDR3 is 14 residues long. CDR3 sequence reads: CASSLAGRAGEQFF. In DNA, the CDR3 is TGCGCCAGCAGCTTGGCCGGGAGGGCCGGTGAGCAGTTCTTC.

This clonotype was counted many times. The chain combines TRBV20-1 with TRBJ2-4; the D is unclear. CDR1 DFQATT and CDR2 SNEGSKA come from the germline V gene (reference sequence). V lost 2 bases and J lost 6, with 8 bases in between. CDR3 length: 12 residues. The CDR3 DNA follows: TGCAGTGCTAGACCGGACCTAAACATTCAGTACTTC. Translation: CSARPDLNIQYF.

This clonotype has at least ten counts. CDR3 in amino acids: CASSIDRVGNVNTEAFF. CDR3 in DNA: TGTGCCAGTAGTATTGACAGGGTGGGCAACGTGAACACTGAAGCTTTCTTT. The genes are TRBV19 and TRBJ1-1; 7 bases fit TRBD1. Germline loops: CDR1 LNHDA, CDR2 SQIVND (reference sequence). The CDR3 runs to 17 residues. The trim removed 3 bases at V and 0 bases at J, leaving 10 bases unmatched. Full variable domain (rest looked up from reference TRBV19 and TRBJ1-1): DGGITQSPKYLFRKEGQNVTLSCEQNLNHDAMYWYRQDPGQGLRLIYYSQIVNDFQKGDIAEGYSVSREKKESFPLTVTSAQKNPTAFYLCASSIDRVGNVNTEAFFGQGTRLTVV.

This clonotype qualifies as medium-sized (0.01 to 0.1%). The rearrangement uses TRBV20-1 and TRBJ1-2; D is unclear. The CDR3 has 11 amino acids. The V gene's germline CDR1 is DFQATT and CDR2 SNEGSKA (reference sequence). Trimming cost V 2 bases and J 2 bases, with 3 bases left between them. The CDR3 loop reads CSARRNYGYTF. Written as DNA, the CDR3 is TGCAGTGCTAGACGGAACTATGGCTACACCTTC.

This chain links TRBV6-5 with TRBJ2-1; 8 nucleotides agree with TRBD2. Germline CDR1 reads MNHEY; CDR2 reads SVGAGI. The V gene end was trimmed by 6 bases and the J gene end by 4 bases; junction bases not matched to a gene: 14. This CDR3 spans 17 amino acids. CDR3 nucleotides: TGTGCCAGCAGCTCAACTCGGGCGGGAGGCTCTTACAATGAGCAGTTCTTC. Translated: CASSSTRAGGSYNEQFF.

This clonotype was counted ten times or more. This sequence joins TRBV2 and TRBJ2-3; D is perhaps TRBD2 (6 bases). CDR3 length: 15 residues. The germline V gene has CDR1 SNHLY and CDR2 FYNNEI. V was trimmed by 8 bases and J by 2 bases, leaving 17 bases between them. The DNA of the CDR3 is TGTGCCAGCGCGCGAGCTAGCGATATCACAGATACGCAGTATTTT. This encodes CASARASDITDTQYF.

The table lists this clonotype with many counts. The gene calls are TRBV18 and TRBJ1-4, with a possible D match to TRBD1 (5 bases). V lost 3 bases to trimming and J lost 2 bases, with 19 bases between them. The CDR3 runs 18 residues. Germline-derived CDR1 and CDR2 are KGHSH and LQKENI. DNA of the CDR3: TGTGCCAGCTCACCCTCGGCCCAGGGAGAGGCGACTAATGAAAAACTGTTTTTT. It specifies CASSPSAQGEATNEKLFF.

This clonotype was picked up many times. CDR3 amino acids: CSARVTGSRAGNQPQHF. In DNA form, the CDR3 reads TGCAGTGCTAGAGTAACGGGCTCACGCGCTGGGAATCAGCCCCAGCATTTT. The chain employs TRBV20-1 and TRBJ1-5; no firm D call. The CDR3 is 17 amino acids. Germline CDR1 is DFQATT and CDR2 is SNEGSKA (reference sequence). V was cut by 1 base and J by 4 bases, with 20 bases left in between.

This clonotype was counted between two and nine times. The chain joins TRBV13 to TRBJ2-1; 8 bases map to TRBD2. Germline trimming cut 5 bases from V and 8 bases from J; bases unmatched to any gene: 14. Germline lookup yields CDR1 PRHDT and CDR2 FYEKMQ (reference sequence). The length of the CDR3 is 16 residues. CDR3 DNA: TGTGCCAGCAGCCCCCCATCGGGCGGGAGGTGGGATGAGCAGTTCTTC. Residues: CASSPPSGGRWDEQFF. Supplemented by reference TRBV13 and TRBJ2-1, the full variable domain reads AAGVIQSPRHLIKEKRETATLKCYPIPRHDTVYWYQQGPGQDPQFLISFYEKMQSDKGSIPDRFSAQQFSDYHSELNMSSLELGDSALYFCASSPPSGGRWDEQFFGPGTRLTVL.

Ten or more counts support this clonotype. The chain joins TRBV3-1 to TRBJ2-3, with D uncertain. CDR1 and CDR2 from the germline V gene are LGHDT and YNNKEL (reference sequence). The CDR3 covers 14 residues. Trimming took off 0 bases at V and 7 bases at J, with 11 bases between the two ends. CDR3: CASSQDPSLNTQYF. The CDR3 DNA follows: TGTGCCAGCAGCCAAGATCCCAGCCTTAATACGCAGTATTTT.

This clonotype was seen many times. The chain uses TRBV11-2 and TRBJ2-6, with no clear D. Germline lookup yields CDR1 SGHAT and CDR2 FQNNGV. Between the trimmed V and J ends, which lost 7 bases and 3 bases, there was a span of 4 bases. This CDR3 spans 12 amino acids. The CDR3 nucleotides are TGTGCCAGCACCCGTGGGGCCAACGTCCTGACTTTC. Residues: CASTRGANVLTF.

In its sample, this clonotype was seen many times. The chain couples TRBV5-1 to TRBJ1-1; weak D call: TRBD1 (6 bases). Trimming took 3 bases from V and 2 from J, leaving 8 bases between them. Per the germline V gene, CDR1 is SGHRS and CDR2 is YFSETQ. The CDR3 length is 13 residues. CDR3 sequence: CASSWDTNTEAFF. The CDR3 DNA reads TGCGCCAGCAGCTGGGACACCAACACTGAAGCTTTCTTT.

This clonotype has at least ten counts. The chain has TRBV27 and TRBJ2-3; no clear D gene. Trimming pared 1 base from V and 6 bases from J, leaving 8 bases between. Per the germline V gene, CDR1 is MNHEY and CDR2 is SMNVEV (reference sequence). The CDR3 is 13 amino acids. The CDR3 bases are TGTGCCAGCAGTTTATGGGTCGAGGATACGCAGTATTTT. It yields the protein CASSLWVEDTQYF.

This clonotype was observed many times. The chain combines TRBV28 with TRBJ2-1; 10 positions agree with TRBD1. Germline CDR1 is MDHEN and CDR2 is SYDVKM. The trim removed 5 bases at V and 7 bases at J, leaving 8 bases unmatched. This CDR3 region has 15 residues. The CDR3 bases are TGTGCCAGCAGTCCCATCTGGGACAGGGGAAATGAGCAGTTCTTC. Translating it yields CASSPIWDRGNEQFF.

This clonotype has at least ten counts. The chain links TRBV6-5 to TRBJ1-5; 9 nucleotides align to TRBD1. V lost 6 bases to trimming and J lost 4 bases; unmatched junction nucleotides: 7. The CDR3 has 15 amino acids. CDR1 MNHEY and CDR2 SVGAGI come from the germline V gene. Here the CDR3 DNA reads TGTGCCAGCAGACCCGGGACAGGGAGAAATCAGCCCCAGCATTTT. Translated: CASRPGTGRNQPQHF.

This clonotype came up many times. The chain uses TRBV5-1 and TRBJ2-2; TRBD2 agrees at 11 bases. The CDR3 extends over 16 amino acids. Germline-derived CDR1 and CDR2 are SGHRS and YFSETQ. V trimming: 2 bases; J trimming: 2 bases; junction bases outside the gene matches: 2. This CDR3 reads CASSFGTSGNTGELFF. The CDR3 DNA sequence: TGCGCCAGCAGCTTCGGGACTAGCGGTAACACCGGGGAGCTGTTTTTT. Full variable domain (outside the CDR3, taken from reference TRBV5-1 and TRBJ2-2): KAGVTQTPRYLIKTRGQQVTLSCSPISGHRSVSWYQQTPGQGLQFLFEYFSETQRNKGNFPGRFSGRQFSNSRSEMNVSTLELGDSALYLCASSFGTSGNTGELFFGEGSRLTVL.

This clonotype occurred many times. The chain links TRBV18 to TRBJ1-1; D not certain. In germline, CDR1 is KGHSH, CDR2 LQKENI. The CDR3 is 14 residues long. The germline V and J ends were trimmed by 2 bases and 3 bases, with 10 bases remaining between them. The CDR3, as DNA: TGTGCCAGCTCACCAAGCGGAACCGACACTGAAGCTTTCTTT. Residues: CASSPSGTDTEAFF.

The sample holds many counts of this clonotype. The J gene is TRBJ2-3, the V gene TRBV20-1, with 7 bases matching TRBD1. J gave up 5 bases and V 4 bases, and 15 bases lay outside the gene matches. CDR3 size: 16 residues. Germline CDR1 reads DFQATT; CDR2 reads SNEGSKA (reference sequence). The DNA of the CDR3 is TGCAGTGCTACCAGTCCAACAGGGGTTGAGGGAGATACGCAGTATTTT. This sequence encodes CSATSPTGVEGDTQYF.